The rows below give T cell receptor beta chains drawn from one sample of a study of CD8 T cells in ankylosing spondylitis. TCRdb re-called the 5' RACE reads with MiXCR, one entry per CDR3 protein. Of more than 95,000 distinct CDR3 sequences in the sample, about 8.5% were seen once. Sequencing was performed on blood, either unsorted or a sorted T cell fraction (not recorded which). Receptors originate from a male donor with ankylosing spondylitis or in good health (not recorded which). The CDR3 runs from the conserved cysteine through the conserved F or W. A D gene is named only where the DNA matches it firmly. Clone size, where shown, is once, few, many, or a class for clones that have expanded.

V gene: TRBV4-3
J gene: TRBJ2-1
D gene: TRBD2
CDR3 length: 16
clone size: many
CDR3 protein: CASSQDGTSYVNEQFF
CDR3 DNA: TGCGCCAGCAGCCAAGACGGGACTAGCTATGTAAATGAGCAGTTCTTC

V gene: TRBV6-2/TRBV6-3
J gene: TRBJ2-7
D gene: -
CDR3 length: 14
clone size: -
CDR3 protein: CASSYSGGRHEQYF
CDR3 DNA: TGTGCCAGCAGTTACTCGGGGGGTCGGCACGAGCAGTACTTC

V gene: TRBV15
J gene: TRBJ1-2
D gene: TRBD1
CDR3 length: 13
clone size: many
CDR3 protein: CATSGGQAYGYTF
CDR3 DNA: TGTGCCACCAGCGGGGGACAGGCCTATGGCTACACCTTC

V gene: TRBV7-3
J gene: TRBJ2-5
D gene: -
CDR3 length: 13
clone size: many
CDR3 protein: CASSNRDGETQYF
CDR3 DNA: TGTGCCAGCAGCAACCGGGACGGAGAGACCCAGTACTTC

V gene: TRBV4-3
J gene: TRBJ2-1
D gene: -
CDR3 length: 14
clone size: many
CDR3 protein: CASSPPSVPNEQFF
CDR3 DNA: TGCGCCAGCAGCCCTCCTAGCGTCCCCAATGAGCAGTTCTTC

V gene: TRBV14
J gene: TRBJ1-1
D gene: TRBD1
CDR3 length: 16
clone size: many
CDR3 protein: CASSHGTVHMNTEAFF
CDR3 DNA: TGTGCCAGCAGCCATGGGACAGTCCACATGAACACTGAAGCTTTCTTT

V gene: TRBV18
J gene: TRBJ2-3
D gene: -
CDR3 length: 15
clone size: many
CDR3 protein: CASSFTGTFTDTQYF
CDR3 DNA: TGTGCCAGCTCCTTCACAGGGACCTTCACAGATACGCAGTATTTT

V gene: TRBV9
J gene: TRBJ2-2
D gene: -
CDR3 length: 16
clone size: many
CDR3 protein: CASSVAIGVGTGELFF
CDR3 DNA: TGTGCCAGCAGCGTAGCGATCGGAGTAGGGACCGGGGAGCTGTTTTTT

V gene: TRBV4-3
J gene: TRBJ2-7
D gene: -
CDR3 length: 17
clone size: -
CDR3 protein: CASSQAQGAGGLYEQYF
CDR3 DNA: TGCGCCAGCAGCCAAGCACAGGGAGCCGGTGGGCTTTACGAGCAGTACTTC

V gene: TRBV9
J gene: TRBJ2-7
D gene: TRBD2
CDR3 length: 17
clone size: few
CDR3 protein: CASSPRASGLTAYEQYF
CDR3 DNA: TGTGCCAGCAGCCCCCGGGCTAGCGGGCTGACAGCCTACGAGCAGTACTTC

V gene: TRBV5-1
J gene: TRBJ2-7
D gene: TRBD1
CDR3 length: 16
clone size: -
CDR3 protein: CASSLGPGQGQDEQYF
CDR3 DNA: TGCGCCAGCAGCTTGGGCCCGGGACAGGGGCAGGACGAGCAGTACTTC

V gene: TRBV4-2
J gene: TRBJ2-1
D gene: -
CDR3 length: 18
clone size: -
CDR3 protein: CASSQGVGFSSSYNEQFF
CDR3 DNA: TGTGCCAGCAGCCAAGGGGTCGGTTTCTCCAGCTCCTACAATGAGCAGTTCTTC

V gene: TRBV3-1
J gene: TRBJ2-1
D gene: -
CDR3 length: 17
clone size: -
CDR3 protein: CASTKQVVGAFYNEQFF
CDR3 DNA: TGTGCCAGCACCAAGCAGGTCGTCGGGGCCTTTTACAATGAGCAGTTCTTC

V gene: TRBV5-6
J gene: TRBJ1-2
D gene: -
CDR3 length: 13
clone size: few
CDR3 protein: CASSLEAKYGYTF
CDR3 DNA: TGTGCCAGCAGCTTGGAGGCGAAATATGGCTACACCTTC

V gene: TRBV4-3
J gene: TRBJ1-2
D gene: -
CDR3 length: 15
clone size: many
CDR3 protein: CASSQDVPIIYGYTF
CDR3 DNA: TGCGCCAGCAGCCAAGATGTCCCAATAATCTATGGCTACACCTTC

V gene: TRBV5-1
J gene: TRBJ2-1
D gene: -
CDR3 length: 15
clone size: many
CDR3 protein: CASSLRYMRGDEQFF
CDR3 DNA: TGCGCCAGCAGCTTGCGGTACATGCGGGGCGATGAGCAGTTCTTC

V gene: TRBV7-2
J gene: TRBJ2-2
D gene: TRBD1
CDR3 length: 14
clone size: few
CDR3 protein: CASSVWTGPGELFF
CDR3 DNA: TGTGCCAGCAGCGTGTGGACAGGGCCCGGGGAGCTGTTTTTT

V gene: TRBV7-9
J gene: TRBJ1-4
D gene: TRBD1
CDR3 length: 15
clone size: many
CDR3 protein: CASSLPGTEHEKLFF
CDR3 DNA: TGTGCCAGCAGCTTACCCGGGACAGAACATGAAAAACTGTTTTTT

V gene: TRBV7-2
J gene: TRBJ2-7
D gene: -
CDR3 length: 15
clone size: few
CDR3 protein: CASSLSASEPYEQYF
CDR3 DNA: TGTGCCAGCAGCTTAAGCGCTAGTGAGCCCTACGAGCAGTACTTC

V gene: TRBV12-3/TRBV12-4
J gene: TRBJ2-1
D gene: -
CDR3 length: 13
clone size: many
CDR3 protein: CASSLLLANEQFF
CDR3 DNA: TGTGCCAGCAGTTTATTGCTAGCCAATGAGCAGTTCTTC

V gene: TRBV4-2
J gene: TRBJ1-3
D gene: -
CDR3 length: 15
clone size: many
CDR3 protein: CASSQDNGRGNTIYF
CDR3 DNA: TGTGCCAGCAGCCAAGATAACGGGAGAGGAAACACCATATATTTT

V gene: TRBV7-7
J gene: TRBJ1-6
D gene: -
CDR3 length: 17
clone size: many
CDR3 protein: CASSLPGVEIRNSPLHF
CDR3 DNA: TGTGCTAGCAGCTTACCTGGGGTGGAAATAAGAAATTCACCCCTCCACTTT

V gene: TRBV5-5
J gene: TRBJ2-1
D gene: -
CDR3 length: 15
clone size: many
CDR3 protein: CASSRSPYDYNEQFF
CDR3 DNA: TGTGCCAGCAGCCGCAGTCCCTACGACTACAATGAGCAGTTCTTC

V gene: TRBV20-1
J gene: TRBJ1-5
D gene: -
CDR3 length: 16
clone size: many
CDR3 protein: CSALVGQTNSNQPQHF
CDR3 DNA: TGCAGTGCTCTGGTGGGGCAGACTAATAGCAATCAGCCCCAGCATTTT

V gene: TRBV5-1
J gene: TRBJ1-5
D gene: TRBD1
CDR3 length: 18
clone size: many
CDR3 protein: CASSLEGQKISSNQPQHF
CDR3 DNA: TGCGCCAGCAGCTTGGAGGGACAGAAAATTTCCAGCAATCAGCCCCAGCATTTT

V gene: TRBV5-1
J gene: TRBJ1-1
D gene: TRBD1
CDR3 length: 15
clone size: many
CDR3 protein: CASSNKDRGHTEAFF
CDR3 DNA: TGCGCCAGCAGCAATAAGGACAGGGGGCACACTGAAGCTTTCTTT

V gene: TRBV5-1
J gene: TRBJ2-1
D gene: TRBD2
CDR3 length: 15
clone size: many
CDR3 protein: CASSFSTSADNEQFF
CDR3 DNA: TGCGCCAGCAGCTTCTCGACTAGCGCCGACAATGAGCAGTTCTTC

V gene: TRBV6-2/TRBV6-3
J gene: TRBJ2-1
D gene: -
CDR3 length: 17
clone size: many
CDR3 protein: CASSYRSGVLSYNEQFF
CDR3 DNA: TGTGCCAGCAGTTACCGTTCGGGGGTTCTCTCCTACAATGAGCAGTTCTTC

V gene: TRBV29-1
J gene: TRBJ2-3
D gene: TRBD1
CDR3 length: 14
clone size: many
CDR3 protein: CSVDQGATTDTQYF
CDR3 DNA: TGCAGCGTTGACCAGGGGGCGACCACAGATACGCAGTATTTT

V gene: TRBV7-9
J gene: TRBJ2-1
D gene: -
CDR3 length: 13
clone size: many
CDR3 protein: CASSFWTPDEQFF
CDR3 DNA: TGTGCCAGCAGCTTTTGGACCCCAGATGAGCAGTTCTTC

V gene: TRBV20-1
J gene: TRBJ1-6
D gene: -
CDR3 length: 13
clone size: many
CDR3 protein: CSAIGLLGSPLHF
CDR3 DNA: TGCAGTGCCATAGGATTACTCGGCTCACCCCTCCACTTT

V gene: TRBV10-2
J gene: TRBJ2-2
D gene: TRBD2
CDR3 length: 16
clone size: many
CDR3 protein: CASKRVAGVDIGELFF
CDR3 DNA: TGCGCCAGCAAAAGGGTAGCGGGAGTTGATATCGGGGAGCTGTTTTTT

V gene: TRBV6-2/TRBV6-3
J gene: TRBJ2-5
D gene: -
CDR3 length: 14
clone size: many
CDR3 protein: CASSYSSASKTQYF
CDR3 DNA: TGTGCCAGCAGTTACTCGAGTGCTAGCAAGACCCAGTACTTC

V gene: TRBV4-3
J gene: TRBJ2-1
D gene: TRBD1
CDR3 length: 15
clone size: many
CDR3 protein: CASSYEGATYNEQFF
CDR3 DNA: TGCGCCAGCAGTTACGAGGGGGCCACCTACAATGAGCAGTTCTTC

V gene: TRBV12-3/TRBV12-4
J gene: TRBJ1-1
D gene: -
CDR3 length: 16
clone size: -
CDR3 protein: CASSQFPGRVLQEAFF
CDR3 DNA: TGTGCCAGCAGTCAATTCCCCGGGAGAGTCCTGCAGGAAGCTTTCTTT

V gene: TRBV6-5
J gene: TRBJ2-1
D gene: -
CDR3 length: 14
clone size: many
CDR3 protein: CASSYRVARAEQFF
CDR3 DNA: TGTGCCAGCAGTTACAGGGTCGCGAGGGCTGAGCAGTTCTTC

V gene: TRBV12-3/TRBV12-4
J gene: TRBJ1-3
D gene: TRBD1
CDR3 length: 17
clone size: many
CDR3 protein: CASSLGRGQGSGNTIYF
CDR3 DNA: TGTGCCAGCAGTTTAGGGAGGGGACAGGGATCTGGAAACACCATATATTTT

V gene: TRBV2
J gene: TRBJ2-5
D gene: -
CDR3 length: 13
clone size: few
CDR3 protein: CASSAEGGETQYF
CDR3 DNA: TGTGCCAGCAGTGCCGAGGGTGGGGAGACCCAGTACTTC

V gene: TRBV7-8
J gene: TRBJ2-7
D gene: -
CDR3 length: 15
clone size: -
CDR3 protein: CASSSARTFSYEQYF
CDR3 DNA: TGTGCCAGCAGCTCTGCTCGCACATTCTCCTACGAGCAGTACTTC

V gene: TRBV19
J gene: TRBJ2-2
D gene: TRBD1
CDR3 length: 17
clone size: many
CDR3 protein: CASSMYAGTANTGELFF
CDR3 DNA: TGTGCCAGTAGTATGTACGCCGGGACAGCGAACACCGGGGAGCTGTTTTTT

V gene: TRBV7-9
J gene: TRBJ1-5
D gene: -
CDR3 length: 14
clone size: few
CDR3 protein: CASSPSGYNQPQHF
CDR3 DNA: TGTGCCAGCAGTCCCTCGGGGTACAATCAGCCCCAGCATTTT

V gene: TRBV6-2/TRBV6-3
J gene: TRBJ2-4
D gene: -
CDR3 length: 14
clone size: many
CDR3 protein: CASSNPYLKNIQYF
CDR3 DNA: TGTGCCAGCAGCAACCCCTATCTCAAAAACATTCAGTACTTC

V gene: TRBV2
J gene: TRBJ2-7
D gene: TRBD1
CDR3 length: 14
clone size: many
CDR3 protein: CASRGTGGAGEQYF
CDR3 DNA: TGTGCCAGCAGGGGGACAGGGGGCGCGGGTGAGCAGTACTTC

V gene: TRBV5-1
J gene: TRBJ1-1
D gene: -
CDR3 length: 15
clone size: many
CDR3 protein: CASSSLLGRYTEAFF
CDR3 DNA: TGCGCCAGCAGCTCCCTGCTAGGGAGGTACACTGAAGCTTTCTTT

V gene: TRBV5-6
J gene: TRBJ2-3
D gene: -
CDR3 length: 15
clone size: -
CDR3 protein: CASSLDRGRTDTQYF
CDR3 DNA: TGTGCCAGCAGCTTAGATCGGGGGCGCACAGATACGCAGTATTTT

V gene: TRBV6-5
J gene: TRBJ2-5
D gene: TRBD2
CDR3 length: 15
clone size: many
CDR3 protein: CASSYDPGGIETQYF
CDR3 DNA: TGTGCCAGCAGTTACGATCCGGGGGGAATCGAGACCCAGTACTTC